The sequence of this T cell receptor beta chain was determined in a study of shared clonotypes between healthy human individuals. General observations from the study: Among donors, sharing of clonotypes was expected to be affected by sequencing depth. With few donors, the genetic and exposure-history diversity represented was limited.

Authors' processing steps: With immunoSEQ giving junction-only sequences and no quality scores, filtering differed. Measured with immunoSEQ multiplex PCR; TCRdb has only the in-frame clones, and not every one. That table gives V, J and clone size, and the DNA gave D and trimming. The table records around 1 million clones, around three quarters of them present only once. CDR1 SGHVS and CDR2 FQNEAQ come from the germline V gene. V lost 1 base to trimming and J lost 7 bases; unmatched junction nucleotides: 9. The CDR3 extends over 16 amino acids. Concerning this clone itself: Its specificity is not known.

The TCR comes from a man between 18 and 35 years old in good health. V usage is TRBV7-8 and J usage is TRBJ2-7, with TRBD2 matching over 11 bases. The sample comprised memory CD4+ T cells sorted from blood. The subset was: CD45RA-negative fraction. CDR3 sequence: CASSLGTTSGILEQYF. DNA of the CDR3: TGTGCCAGCAGCTTAGGGACGACTAGCGGGATACTGGAGCAGTACTTC.